Following are 15 T cell receptor beta chains from one sample sequenced in a study of technical replicates of blood from a few donors. TCRdb keeps only in-frame clones here, not all; method: immunoSEQ multiplex PCR. This sample has under 85,000 clones, with approximately 97% found just once. Sequencing was carried out using T cells isolated from PBMCs. These TCRs come from a human donor in good health.

The chain carries TRBV11-3 and TRBJ2-1, with TRBD2 as a possible D gene (6 bases). Germline V gene lookup returns CDR1 SGHNT and CDR2 YENEEA. The CDR3 has 13 amino acids. Trimming pared 4 bases from V and 7 bases from J, leaving 11 bases between. The CDR3 sequence: CASSYGGPNEQFF. CDR3 DNA sequence: TGTGCCAGCAGCTATGGAGGGCCAAATGAGCAGTTCTTC.

The chain is built from TRBV6-5 and TRBJ1-3, with 9 bases fitting TRBD1. J lost 8 bases, V lost 5 bases, and 7 bases had no gene match. The CDR3 has 14 amino acids. Germline CDR1 MNHEY, CDR2 SVGAGI. CDR3 in amino acids: CASSRMTGGDTIYF. The CDR3 DNA reads as TGTGCCAGCAGTCGAATGACAGGGGGAGACACCATATATTTT.

The chain couples TRBV4-2 to TRBJ2-7; 9 bases are shared with TRBD1. Trimming cost V 3 bases and J 3 bases; bases outside gene matches: 6. The V gene's germline CDR1 is LGHNA and CDR2 YNFKEQ. The CDR3 has 15 residues. The CDR3 DNA follows: TGTGCCAGCAGCCATCCGGGACAGGGTAACTACGAGCAGTACTTC. This gives the protein CASSHPGQGNYEQYF.

V is TRBV7-8 and J is TRBJ1-2; 10 nucleotides line up with TRBD1. This CDR3 has 14 residues. The ends lost 3 bases at V and 8 bases at J; junction bases unmatched: 6. Germline V gives CDR1 SGHVS, CDR2 FQNEAQ. The CDR3 coding sequence is TGTGCCAGCAGCTTCGGACAGGGGGGGGAGGGCTACACCTTC. Translated: CASSFGQGGEGYTF. The variable domain in full, completed from reference TRBV7-8 and TRBJ1-2, reads GAGVSQSPRYKVAKRGQDVALRCDPISGHVSLFWYQQALGQGPEFLTYFQNEAQLDKSGLPSDRFFAERPEGSVSTLKIQRTQQEDSAVYLCASSFGQGGEGYTFGSGTRLTVV.

This rearrangement joins TRBV12-2 to TRBJ2-3; the D call of TRBD2 is as the table states it, not checked on the DNA. TRBV12-2 is tagged as a pseudogene. The CDR3 has 16 amino acids. CDR3 bases: TGTGCAAGTCGCTTAGCACGCGGGAGTGGCACAGATACGCAGTATTTT. It is translated as CASRLARGSGTDTQYF.

The chain combines TRBV6-1 with TRBJ2-1, with D perhaps matching TRBD1 (6 bases). Deletions cut 4 bases from V and 3 bases from J, with 7 bases between. This CDR3 contains 13 residues. Germline values: CDR1 MNHNS, CDR2 SASEGT. CDR3 sequence: CASSADSYNEQFF. The DNA of the CDR3 is TGTGCCAGCAGTGCGGACAGCTACAATGAGCAGTTCTTC.

The CDR3 sequence is CASSYSRGKAADTQYF. In DNA, the CDR3 is TGTGCCAGCAGTTACTCGAGGGGGAAGGCGGCAGATACGCAGTATTTT. V is TRBV6-5 and J is TRBJ2-3; TRBD1 is a possible D gene (6 bases). Per the germline V gene, CDR1 is MNHEY and CDR2 is SVGAGI. The CDR3 has 16 residues. With 0 bases removed from V and 4 bases from J, the gap between germline ends came to 14 bases.

The chain couples TRBV25-1 to TRBJ2-1; 7 positions agree with TRBD1. The CDR3 extends over 11 amino acids. After removal of 11 bases from V and 9 bases from J, the junction contained 7 bases not matched to a gene. Germline-derived CDR1 and CDR2 are MGHDK and SYGVNS. The CDR3 spells CASRQGSEQFF. The CDR3 region has the DNA TGTGCCTCTCGACAGGGTAGTGAGCAGTTCTTC.

This chain connects TRBV5-1 to TRBJ1-5, with D perhaps matching TRBD1 (5 bases). The length of the CDR3 is 13 residues. Germline values: CDR1 SGHRS, CDR2 YFSETQ. Trimming took off 4 bases at V and 7 bases at J, with 12 bases between the two ends. The CDR3 sequence: CASSPGRDQPQHF. CDR3 bases: TGCGCCAGCAGCCCCGGGAGGGACCAGCCCCAGCATTTT.

The chain uses TRBV10-3 and TRBJ1-2; possible D gene TRBD1, 5 bases. V was trimmed by 3 bases and J by 5 bases, leaving 7 bases between them. CDR1 ENHRY and CDR2 SYGVKD come from the germline V gene. The CDR3 loop spans 12 amino acids. For the CDR3, the DNA is TGTGCCATCAGTGACTACAGGTATGGCTACACCTTC. Residues: CAISDYRYGYTF.

This clone has only one observation. The gene calls are TRBV29-1 and TRBJ1-2, with D possibly matching TRBD1 (5 bases). Germline V gene lookup returns CDR1 SQVTM and CDR2 ANQGSEA. This CDR3 region has 11 residues. V was pared by 4 bases and J by 2 bases, with 5 bases between. In DNA, the CDR3 is TGCAGCGTTGGACAGAACTATGGCTACACCTTC. This encodes CSVGQNYGYTF.

The chain joins TRBV5-1 to TRBJ2-3, with D tentatively TRBD1 (6 bases). The V end lost 5 bases, the J end lost 0 bases, and 13 bases lay between the germline ends. The CDR3 is made up of 15 amino acids. Germline CDR1 is SGHRS and CDR2 is YFSETQ. The CDR3 nucleotides are TGCGCCAGCAGAGGCCCGGACAGCAGCACAGATACGCAGTATTTT. Its translation: CASRGPDSSTDTQYF. Drawing the rest from reference TRBV5-1 and TRBJ2-3, the complete variable domain is KAGVTQTPRYLIKTRGQQVTLSCSPISGHRSVSWYQQTPGQGLQFLFEYFSETQRNKGNFPGRFSGRQFSNSRSEMNVSTLELGDSALYLCASRGPDSSTDTQYFGPGTRLTVL.

The genes are TRBV28 and TRBJ2-7; TRBD2 matches at 13 bases. This CDR3 region has 16 residues. Germline V CDR1 and CDR2: MDHEN, SYDVKM. With V trimmed by 7 bases and J by 4 bases, 10 bases remained unmatched. The CDR3 region has the DNA TGTGCCAGCACCTCACTAGCGGGAGGGATCGGGTACGAGCAGTACTTC. Amino acid sequence: CASTSLAGGIGYEQYF.

The J gene is TRBJ1-5, the V gene TRBV6-5; D not resolved. The CDR3 consists of 14 residues. In germline, CDR1 is MNHEY, CDR2 SVGAGI. Between the trimmed V and J ends, which lost 2 bases and 6 bases, there was a span of 11 bases. In DNA form, the CDR3 reads TGTGCCAGCAGTTACAGAGGGTACGGTCAGCCCCAGCATTTT. It is translated as CASSYRGYGQPQHF.

V usage is TRBV4-2 and J usage is TRBJ1-4; possibly TRBD1 for D (5 bases). Looked up from germline, CDR1 is LGHNA and CDR2 is YNFKEQ. This CDR3 is built from 16 residues. Trimming shortened V by 2 bases and J by 7 bases, and 17 bases separated the two germline ends. The chain's CDR3 is CASSQWSAQGSEKLFF. CDR3 nucleotides: TGTGCCAGCAGCCAATGGTCCGCGCAGGGAAGTGAAAAACTGTTTTTT.